These T cell receptor beta chains were read from a single sample in a study of T cell responses to AZD1222 COVID-19 vaccine. The protocol was immunoSEQ multiplex PCR, while the TCRdb copy is restricted to in-frame clones and leaves out a portion. The repertoire has roughly 110,000 clones, 91% of them found once; the top ten carry 22%. This specimen was peripheral blood, taken on day 0 of AZD1222 vaccination. The receptors originated from an adult in good health. CDR3s include the opening cysteine and the closing phenylalanine or tryptophan. The order of the fields is J gene, clone size, V gene, D gene, CDR3 protein, CDR3 DNA. A D gene is named only where the DNA matches it firmly. Clone size is shown for a subset of rows, as once, few, many or a class of expanded clone.

J gene: TRBJ2-3
clone size: once
V gene: TRBV3-1/TRBV3-2
D gene: TRBD2
CDR3 protein: CASSLISGGSTDTQYF
CDR3 DNA: TGTGCCAGCAGCCTAATCAGCGGGGGGTCAACAGATACGCAGTATTTT

J gene: TRBJ2-7
clone size: -
V gene: TRBV6-5
D gene: -
CDR3 protein: CASSSPWGDHSYEQYF
CDR3 DNA: TGTGCCAGCAGTTCCCCCTGGGGGGACCACTCCTACGAGCAGTACTTC

J gene: TRBJ1-5
clone size: -
V gene: TRBV27
D gene: -
CDR3 protein: CASSPSGQNQPQHF
CDR3 DNA: TGTGCCAGCAGTCCATCAGGGCAAAATCAGCCCCAGCATTTT

J gene: TRBJ2-1
clone size: once
V gene: TRBV2
D gene: -
CDR3 protein: CASSFSSSYNEQFF
CDR3 DNA: TGTGCCAGCAGCTTTTCGAGCTCCTACAATGAGCAGTTCTTC

J gene: TRBJ2-2
clone size: -
V gene: TRBV9
D gene: -
CDR3 protein: CASSPRGRAGELFF
CDR3 DNA: TGTGCCAGCAGCCCACGGGGTAGGGCCGGGGAGCTGTTTTTT

J gene: TRBJ1-5
clone size: -
V gene: TRBV19
D gene: TRBD1
CDR3 protein: CASTLRTGHQPQHF
CDR3 DNA: TGTGCCAGTACCCTGCGGACAGGGCATCAGCCCCAGCATTTT

J gene: TRBJ1-5
clone size: -
V gene: TRBV6-5
D gene: -
CDR3 protein: CASSQTGNPTQPQHF
CDR3 DNA: TGTGCCAGCAGCCAAACAGGGAACCCCACTCAGCCCCAGCATTTT

J gene: TRBJ1-1
clone size: -
V gene: TRBV3-1/TRBV3-2
D gene: -
CDR3 protein: CASSQEARGTEAFF
CDR3 DNA: TGTGCCAGCAGCCAAGAAGCGAGGGGCACTGAAGCTTTCTTT

J gene: TRBJ2-3
clone size: once
V gene: TRBV7-6
D gene: -
CDR3 protein: CASSLGTGRTDTQYF
CDR3 DNA: TGTGCCAGCAGCTTGGGAACAGGGCGAACAGATACGCAGTATTTT

J gene: TRBJ2-1
clone size: -
V gene: TRBV18
D gene: -
CDR3 protein: CASSPGNEQFF
CDR3 DNA: TGTGCCAGCTCACCAGGGAATGAGCAGTTCTTC

J gene: TRBJ2-3
clone size: -
V gene: TRBV7-2
D gene: -
CDR3 protein: CASSIDTFTDTQYF
CDR3 DNA: TGTGCCAGCAGCATAGACACCTTCACAGATACGCAGTATTTT

J gene: TRBJ2-1
clone size: -
V gene: TRBV7-9
D gene: -
CDR3 protein: CASSLAGEQFF
CDR3 DNA: TGTGCCAGCAGCTTGGCGGGCGAGCAGTTCTTC

J gene: TRBJ1-2
clone size: -
V gene: TRBV12-3/TRBV12-4
D gene: -
CDR3 protein: CASSLAENYGYTF
CDR3 DNA: TGTGCCAGCAGTTTAGCAGAGAACTATGGCTACACCTTC

J gene: TRBJ1-1
clone size: -
V gene: TRBV3-1/TRBV3-2
D gene: -
CDR3 protein: CASSQEYGGQGTEAFF
CDR3 DNA: TGTGCCAGCAGCCAAGAATACGGGGGCCAAGGCACTGAAGCTTTCTTT

J gene: TRBJ1-4
clone size: -
V gene: TRBV29-1
D gene: -
CDR3 protein: CSVGGTGEKLFF
CDR3 DNA: TGCAGCGTTGGAGGTACGGGGGAAAAACTGTTTTTT

J gene: TRBJ2-7
clone size: -
V gene: TRBV9
D gene: -
CDR3 protein: CASSLDPGTLIYEQYF
CDR3 DNA: TGTGCCAGCAGCTTGGACCCCGGGACTCTAATCTACGAGCAGTACTTC

J gene: TRBJ2-2
clone size: -
V gene: TRBV6-6
D gene: -
CDR3 protein: CASSPMGPNTGELFF
CDR3 DNA: TGTGCCAGCAGCCCTATGGGGCCGAACACCGGGGAGCTGTTTTTT

J gene: TRBJ2-7
clone size: -
V gene: TRBV9
D gene: TRBD1
CDR3 protein: CASSVGDRTPQWSYEQYF
CDR3 DNA: TGTGCCAGCAGCGTAGGGGACAGGACCCCTCAGTGGTCCTACGAGCAGTACTTC

J gene: TRBJ1-2
clone size: -
V gene: TRBV2
D gene: -
CDR3 protein: CASSRNYGYTF
CDR3 DNA: TGTGCCAGTAGTAGAAACTATGGCTACACCTTC

J gene: TRBJ1-2
clone size: -
V gene: TRBV7-2
D gene: TRBD1
CDR3 protein: CASSLTRQGNGYTF
CDR3 DNA: TGTGCCAGCAGCTTAACCCGACAGGGGAATGGCTACACCTTC

J gene: TRBJ1-4
clone size: -
V gene: TRBV7-2
D gene: -
CDR3 protein: CASSLVPGADEKLFF
CDR3 DNA: TGTGCCAGCAGCTTAGTCCCAGGGGCGGATGAAAAACTGTTTTTT

J gene: TRBJ2-4
clone size: -
V gene: TRBV7-9
D gene: -
CDR3 protein: CASSLGTGIQYF
CDR3 DNA: TGTGCCAGCAGCTTAGGGACCGGCATTCAGTACTTC

J gene: TRBJ2-3
clone size: -
V gene: TRBV6-2/TRBV6-3
D gene: TRBD2
CDR3 protein: CASSPLGGGITDTQYF
CDR3 DNA: TGTGCCAGCAGTCCCCTCGGGGGGGGAATCACAGATACGCAGTATTTT